Shown below are 19 T cell receptor beta chains from a single sample sequenced in a study of beta chain features in type 1 diabetes. Expressed TCRB transcripts were sequenced because the entire RNA isolate underwent reverse transcription. Libraries were prepared by immunoSEQ multiplex PCR; TCRdb keeps only in-frame clonotypes and omits some of them. The profile shows some 270,000 clones, 8% of them singletons. Sequenced input: central memory CD4+ T cells from blood. Receptors were obtained from a woman under 30 in good health.

This clone was counted a few times. V and J are TRBV5-6 and TRBJ2-3, with a possible D match to TRBD2 (7 bases). The CDR3 totals 15 residues. CDR1 and CDR2 from the germline V gene are SGHDT and YYEEEE. The ends were cut back, 4 bases at V and 0 bases at J, with 12 bases in the middle. The CDR3 spells CASSPRGASTDTQYF. Here the CDR3 DNA reads TGTGCCAGCAGCCCCCGGGGGGCTAGCACAGATACGCAGTATTTT.

This clone was seen at least ten times. J is TRBJ2-1 and V is TRBV7-3, with 7 nucleotides matching TRBD1. The CDR3 spans 17 residues. CDR1 is SGHTA and CDR2 is FQGTGA in the germline V gene. V lost 5 bases and J lost 0; bases outside the gene matches: 10. CDR3 nucleotides: TGTGCCAGCAGCGCCCAGCTGACAGGGAGCTCCTACAATGAGCAGTTCTTC. Its translation is CASSAQLTGSSYNEQFF. Together with reference TRBV7-3 and TRBJ2-1, the CDR3 gives the full variable domain: GAGVSQTPSNKVTEKGKYVELRCDPISGHTALYWYRQSLGQGPEFLIYFQGTGAADDSGLPNDRFFAVRPEGSVSTLKIQRTERGDSAVYLCASSAQLTGSSYNEQFFGPGTRLTVL.

The chain has TRBV4-3 and TRBJ1-1; the D gene is possibly TRBD1 (6 bases). Germline CDR1 reads LGHNA; CDR2 reads YSLEER. V gave up 4 bases and J gave up 8 bases, with 11 bases separating them. The CDR3 is 12 residues long. The CDR3 is CASSRGGREAFF. CDR3 coding DNA: TGCGCCAGCAGCCGGGGGGGCAGAGAAGCTTTCTTT.

This clone was seen at least ten times. The chain recombines TRBV28 with TRBJ1-1; perhaps TRBD1 as D (5 bases). This CDR3 contains 15 residues. Trimming removed 6 bases from V and 0 bases from J, with 14 bases in between. Germline V lookup: CDR1 MDHEN, CDR2 SYDVKM. The CDR3 DNA follows: TGTGCCAGCAGACCTTTAGGGACGGTGAACACTGAAGCTTTCTTT. This translates into CASRPLGTVNTEAFF.

The genes are TRBV19 and TRBJ2-2; D gene ambiguous. The CDR3 has 14 residues. The V end lost 8 bases, the J end lost 6 bases, and 16 bases lay between the germline ends. Germline loops: CDR1 LNHDA, CDR2 SQIVND (reference sequence). The CDR3 nucleotides read TGTGCCAGTCGCATACAGACCCCCTCCGGGGAGCTGTTTTTT. Amino acid sequence: CASRIQTPSGELFF.

This clone was seen many times. The V call is TRBV18, the J call TRBJ2-3, with TRBD1 matching over 9 bases. From germline, CDR1 is KGHSH and CDR2 LQKENI. The ends lost 6 bases at V and 4 bases at J; junction bases unmatched: 8. The CDR3 length is 15 residues. The CDR3 reads CASSPWTGVPDTQYF. The CDR3 DNA follows: TGTGCCAGCTCCCCTTGGACAGGGGTTCCAGATACGCAGTATTTT.

A few counts support this clone. The gene calls are TRBV27 and TRBJ1-2; TRBD1 is a possible D gene (5 bases). Germline values: CDR1 MNHEY, CDR2 SMNVEV (reference sequence). Deletions cut 6 bases from V and 3 bases from J, with 17 bases between. CDR3 length: 15 residues. Here the CDR3 reads CASSRGTPYDYGYTF. In nucleotides, the CDR3 is TGTGCCAGCAGCCGAGGGACCCCTTATGACTATGGCTACACCTTC.

The V gene is TRBV19, the J gene TRBJ2-1, with 7 bases matching TRBD1. Germline CDR1 is LNHDA and CDR2 is SQIVND (reference sequence). The CDR3 sequence is 14 residues long. The J segment lost 4 bases and the V segment lost 8 bases, leaving 8 bases of the junction unmatched. CDR3 sequence: CASHRQGNYNEQFF. The DNA of the CDR3 is TGTGCCAGTCATCGACAGGGTAATTACAATGAGCAGTTCTTC. Combining the CDR3 with reference TRBV19 and TRBJ2-1 gives the whole variable domain DGGITQSPKYLFRKEGQNVTLSCEQNLNHDAMYWYRQDPGQGLRLIYYSQIVNDFQKGDIAEGYSVSREKKESFPLTVTSAQKNPTAFYLCASHRQGNYNEQFFGPGTRLTVL.

The sample holds many counts of this clone. This chain joins TRBV5-1 and TRBJ2-3; 12 bases agree with TRBD2. Germline V gives CDR1 SGHRS, CDR2 YFSETQ. There are 14 residues in the CDR3. V dropped 3 bases and J dropped 5; count of bases not matched to a gene: 1. The DNA for the CDR3 is TGCGCCAGCAGCTCGACTAGCGGGAGAGATACGCAGTATTTT. Protein product: CASSSTSGRDTQYF.

The V call is TRBV9, the J call TRBJ2-1, with D uncertain. Germline values: CDR1 SGDLS, CDR2 YYNGEE. The CDR3 extends over 14 amino acids. V gave up 0 bases and J gave up 8 bases, with 12 bases separating them. The CDR3 reads CASSVAVGYDEQFF. The CDR3 DNA is TGTGCCAGCAGCGTAGCCGTCGGATACGATGAGCAGTTCTTC.

The chain couples TRBV27 to TRBJ2-6; D gene ambiguous. With 5 bases removed from V and 0 bases from J, the gap between germline ends came to 11 bases. The CDR3 length is 16 residues. Germline V gene sequence: CDR1 MNHEY, CDR2 SMNVEV (reference sequence). CDR3 sequence: CASSRAPTSGANVLTF. The DNA for the CDR3 is TGTGCCAGCAGTCGGGCTCCGACCTCTGGGGCCAACGTCCTGACTTTC.

The V and J genes are TRBV25-1 and TRBJ1-2, with TRBD1 as a possible D gene (6 bases). The germline CDR1 and CDR2 sequences are MGHDK and SYGVNS. The CDR3 contains 15 residues. V dropped 5 bases and J dropped 0 bases, with 13 bases sitting between them. CDR3 in amino acids: CASSRRDTPNYGYTF. The CDR3 bases are TGTGCCAGCAGTAGGAGGGACACTCCTAACTATGGCTACACCTTC.

Only one count was recorded for this clone. DNA of the CDR3: TGCGCCAGCAGCCAAGGTTCGGGACGGGGGGCCAACGTCCTGACTTTC. As protein: CASSQGSGRGANVLTF. This chain joins TRBV4-1 and TRBJ2-6; D may correspond to TRBD1 or TRBD2 (5 bases each). Germline V gene data show CDR1 as MGHRA and CDR2 as YSYEKL. Trimming removed 1 base at V and 4 bases at J, with 11 bases between. The CDR3 totals 16 residues.

This clone was seen only a few times. A much larger clone differs from this one at a single base, so this may be a read error. This specimen includes other DNA sequences encoding the same CDR3. The DNA of the CDR3 is TGCAGTGCTAGCGGCACTGAAGCTTTCTTT. Encoded protein: CSASGTEAFF. The rearrangement joins TRBV20-1 to TRBJ1-1; D unclear. Trimming took off 3 bases at V and 4 bases at J, with 3 bases between the two ends. The germline V gene has CDR1 DFQATT and CDR2 SNEGSKA (reference sequence). The CDR3 has 10 amino acids.

This clone was found a few times. The rearrangement joins TRBV19 to TRBJ1-2, with 9 bases aligning to TRBD1. The trim removed 3 bases at V and 4 bases at J, leaving 9 bases unmatched. Looked up from germline, CDR1 is LNHDA and CDR2 is SQIVND (reference sequence). The CDR3 loop spans 16 amino acids. CDR3 protein: CASSIGGQGYAYGYTF. The CDR3 DNA follows: TGTGCCAGTAGTATCGGGGGACAGGGATATGCCTATGGCTACACCTTC.

This clone has just a few counts. The chain combines TRBV18 with TRBJ2-7, with D uncertain. The CDR3 runs 13 residues. Germline values: CDR1 KGHSH, CDR2 LQKENI. Trimming pared 4 bases from V and 6 bases from J, leaving 13 bases between. CDR3 protein: CASSLGSAPEQYF. The CDR3 nucleotides read TGTGCCAGCTCACTAGGGTCGGCCCCCGAGCAGTACTTC.

This chain uses TRBV18 with TRBJ2-7, with 8 nucleotides matching TRBD1. Germline trimming cut 6 bases from V and 3 bases from J; bases unmatched to any gene: 10. The CDR3 loop spans 15 amino acids. The germline CDR1 and CDR2 sequences are KGHSH and LQKENI. CDR3 DNA sequence: TGTGCCAGCTCTTCAAAAGGGACAGGACACTACGAGCAGTACGTC. It codes for CASSSKGTGHYEQYV.

This clone was counted only a few times. The chain links TRBV7-2 to TRBJ2-7; 7 nucleotides agree with TRBD1. The length of the CDR3 is 14 residues. Germline CDR1 is SGHTA and CDR2 is FQGNSA. V shed 5 bases and J 6 bases; nucleotides not matched to a gene: 10. This chain's CDR3 is CASSPLTGSGEQYV. The CDR3 DNA reads as TGTGCCAGCAGCCCACTGACAGGGTCGGGCGAGCAGTACGTC.

The chain recombines TRBV30 with TRBJ1-1; D ambiguous. The V gene lost 4 bases and the J gene lost 2 bases, with 14 bases spanning the gap. CDR1 GTSNPN and CDR2 SVGIG come from the germline V gene (reference sequence). The CDR3 spans 14 residues. DNA of the CDR3: TGTGCCTGGAACAAACCAGGACTAAACACTGAAGCTTTCTTT. As protein: CAWNKPGLNTEAFF.